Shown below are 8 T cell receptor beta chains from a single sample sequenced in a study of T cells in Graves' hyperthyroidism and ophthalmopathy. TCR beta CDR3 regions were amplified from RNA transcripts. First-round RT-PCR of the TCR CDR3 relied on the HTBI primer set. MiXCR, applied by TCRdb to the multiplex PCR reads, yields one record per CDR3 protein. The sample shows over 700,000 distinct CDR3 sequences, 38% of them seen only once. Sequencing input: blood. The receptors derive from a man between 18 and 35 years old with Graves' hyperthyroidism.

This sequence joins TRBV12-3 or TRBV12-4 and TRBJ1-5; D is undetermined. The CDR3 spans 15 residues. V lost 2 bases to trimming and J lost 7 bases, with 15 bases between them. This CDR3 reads CASSLSGRSGQPQHF. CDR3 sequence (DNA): TGTGCCAGCAGTTTATCGGGCCGGAGCGGCCAGCCCCAGCATTTT.

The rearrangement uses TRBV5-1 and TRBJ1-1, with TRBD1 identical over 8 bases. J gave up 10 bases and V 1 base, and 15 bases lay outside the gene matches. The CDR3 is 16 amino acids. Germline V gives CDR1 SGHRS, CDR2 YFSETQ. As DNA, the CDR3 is TGCGCCAGCAGCTTGCCCAGGACAGGGATAACAAGCCGAGCTTTCTTT. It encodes CASSLPRTGITSRAFF.

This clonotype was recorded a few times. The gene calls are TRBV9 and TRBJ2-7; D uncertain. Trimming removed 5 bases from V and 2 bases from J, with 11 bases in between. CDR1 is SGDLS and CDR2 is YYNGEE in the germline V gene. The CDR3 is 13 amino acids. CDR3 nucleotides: TGTGCCAGCAGGGTGGGCGGCACCTACGAGCAGTACTTC. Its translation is CASRVGGTYEQYF.

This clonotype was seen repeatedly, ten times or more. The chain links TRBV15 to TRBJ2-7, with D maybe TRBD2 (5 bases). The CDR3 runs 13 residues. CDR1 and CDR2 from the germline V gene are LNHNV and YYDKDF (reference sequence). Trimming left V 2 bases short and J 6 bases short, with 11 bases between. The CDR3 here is CATSRSVTSEQYF. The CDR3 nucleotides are TGTGCCACCAGCAGAAGTGTTACTAGCGAGCAGTACTTC.

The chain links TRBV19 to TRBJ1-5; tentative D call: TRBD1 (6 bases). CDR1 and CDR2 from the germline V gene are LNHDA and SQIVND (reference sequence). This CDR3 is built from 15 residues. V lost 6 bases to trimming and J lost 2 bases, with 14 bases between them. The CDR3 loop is CASRVGARGNQPQHF. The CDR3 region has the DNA TGTGCCAGTAGGGTGGGGGCGCGAGGCAATCAGCCCCAGCATTTT.

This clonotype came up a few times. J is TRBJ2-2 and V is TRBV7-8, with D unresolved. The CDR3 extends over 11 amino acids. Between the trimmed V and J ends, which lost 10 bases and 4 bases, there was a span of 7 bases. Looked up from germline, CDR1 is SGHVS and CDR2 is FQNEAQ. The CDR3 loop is CATLITGELFF. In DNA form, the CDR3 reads TGTGCCACCCTAATCACCGGGGAGCTGTTTTTT.

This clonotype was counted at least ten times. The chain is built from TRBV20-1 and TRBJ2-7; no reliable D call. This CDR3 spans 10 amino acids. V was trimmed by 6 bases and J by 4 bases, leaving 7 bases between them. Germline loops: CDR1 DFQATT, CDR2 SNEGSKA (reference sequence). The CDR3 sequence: CSAGQYEQYF. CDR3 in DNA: TGCAGTGCAGGGCAATACGAGCAGTACTTC.

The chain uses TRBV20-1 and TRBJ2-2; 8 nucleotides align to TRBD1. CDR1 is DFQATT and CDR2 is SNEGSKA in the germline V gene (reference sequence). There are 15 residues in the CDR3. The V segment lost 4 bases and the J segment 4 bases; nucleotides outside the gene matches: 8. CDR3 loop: CSATPGTGATGELFF. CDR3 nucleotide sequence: TGCAGTGCTACCCCCGGGACAGGCGCCACCGGGGAGCTGTTTTTT.